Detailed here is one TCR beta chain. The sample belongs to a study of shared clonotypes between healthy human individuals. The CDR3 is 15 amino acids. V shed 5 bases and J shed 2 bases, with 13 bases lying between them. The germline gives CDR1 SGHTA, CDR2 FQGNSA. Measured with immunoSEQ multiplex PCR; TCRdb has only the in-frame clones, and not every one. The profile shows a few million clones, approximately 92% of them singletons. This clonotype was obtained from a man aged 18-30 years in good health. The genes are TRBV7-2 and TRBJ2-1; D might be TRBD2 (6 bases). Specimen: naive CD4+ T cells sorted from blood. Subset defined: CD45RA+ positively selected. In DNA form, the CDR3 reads TGTGCCAGCAGCCCAACTAGCCTAACCTACAATGAGCAGTTCTTC. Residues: CASSPTSLTYNEQFF.